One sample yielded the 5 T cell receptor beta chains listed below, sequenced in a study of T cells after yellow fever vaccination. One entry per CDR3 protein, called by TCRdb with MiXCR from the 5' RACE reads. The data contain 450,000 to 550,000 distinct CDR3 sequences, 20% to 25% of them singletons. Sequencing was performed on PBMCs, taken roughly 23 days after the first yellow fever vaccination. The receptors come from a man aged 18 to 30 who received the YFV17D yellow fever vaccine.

This CDR3 reads CASTALGYQPQHF. CDR3 bases: TGTGCCAGCACGGCCCTTGGGTATCAGCCCCAGCATTTT. The genes are TRBV28 and TRBJ1-5, with unresolved D. Germline loops: CDR1 MDHEN, CDR2 SYDVKM. Trimming removed 7 bases from V and 5 bases from J, with 12 bases in between. The CDR3 extends over 13 amino acids.

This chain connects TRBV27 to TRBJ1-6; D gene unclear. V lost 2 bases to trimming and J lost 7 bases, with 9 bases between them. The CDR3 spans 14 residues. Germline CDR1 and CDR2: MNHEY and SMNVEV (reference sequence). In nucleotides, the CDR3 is TGTGCCAGCAGTTTAGGTCGGCCGAATTCACCCCTCCACTTT. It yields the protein CASSLGRPNSPLHF.

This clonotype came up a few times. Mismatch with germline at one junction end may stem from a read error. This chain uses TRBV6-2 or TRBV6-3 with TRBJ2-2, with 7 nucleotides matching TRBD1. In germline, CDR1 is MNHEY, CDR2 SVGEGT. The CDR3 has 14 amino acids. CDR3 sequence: CASTQTGNHGELIF. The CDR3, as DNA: TGTGCCAGCACCCAGACAGGGAATCACGGGGAGCTGATTTTT.

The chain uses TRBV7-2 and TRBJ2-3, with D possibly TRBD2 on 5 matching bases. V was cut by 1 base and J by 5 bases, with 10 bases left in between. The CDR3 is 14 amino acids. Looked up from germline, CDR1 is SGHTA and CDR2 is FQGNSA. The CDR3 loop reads CASSLEEAEDTQYF. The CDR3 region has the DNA TGTGCCAGCAGCTTAGAGGAGGCGGAAGATACGCAGTATTTT.

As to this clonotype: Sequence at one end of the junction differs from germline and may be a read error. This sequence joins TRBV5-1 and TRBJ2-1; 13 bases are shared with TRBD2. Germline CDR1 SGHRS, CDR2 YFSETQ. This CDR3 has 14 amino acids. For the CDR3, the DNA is TGCGCCATCAGCCGAACTAGCGGGGGGGATGAGCAGTTCTTC. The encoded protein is CAISRTSGGDEQFF.